The sequence of this T cell receptor beta chain was determined in a study of regulatory T cells in long-lasting Graves disease. This clonotype was seen many times. In building TCR beta libraries, iRepertoire HTBI primers were used together with Arm-PCR of CDR3 regions. TCRdb redid the calling of the multiplex PCR reads with MiXCR, one entry per CDR3 protein. The sample includes a few hundred thousand distinct CDR3 sequences, approximately 22% of them seen just once. Time point given: persistent/refractory GD, antithyroid drugs over 5 years with positive TRAb. RNA extracted from PBMCs served as the sequencing template. Sequencing was performed on peripheral blood mononuclear cells (PBMCs), taken when the disease was refractory, from a patient treated with antithyroid drugs. The TCR sequence derives from a female donor with Graves disease.

The CDR3 DNA reads as TGTGCCAGCAGTTTGGGGACCGGGACTAGCGGATACGAGCAGTACTTC. Its protein is CASSLGTGTSGYEQYF. The V call is TRBV28, the J call TRBJ2-7, with 11 bases lining up with TRBD2. The trim removed 3 bases at V and 4 bases at J, leaving 8 bases unmatched. The CDR3 extends over 16 amino acids. Germline V gene data show CDR1 as MDHEN and CDR2 as SYDVKM.